Below are 21 T cell receptor beta chains sequenced from a single sample in a study of blood T cells in healthy people across ages. A sample-barcoded 5' primer and a J-beta primer mix were used in a second PCR of roughly 6 to 11 cycles. TCRdb reanalysed the 5' RACE reads using MiXCR and keeps one entry per CDR3 protein. Of 1.5 million to 2 million distinct CDR3 sequences in the sample, about 32% were seen once. The sequenced sample was blood. All receptors come from a woman aged 30 to 39 in good health.

This clonotype appeared a few times. The chain combines TRBV15 with TRBJ2-2, with 7 bases lining up with TRBD2. Germline lookup yields CDR1 LNHNV and CDR2 YYDKDF (reference sequence). CDR3 length: 16 residues. V was clipped by 9 bases and J by 6 bases; unmatched bases: 16. The CDR3 sequence: CATSLGREVVAGELFF. DNA for the CDR3: TGTGCCACGTCCCTCGGCCGGGAGGTTGTGGCCGGGGAGCTGTTTTTT.

The J gene is TRBJ2-1, the V gene TRBV5-1; the D call may be TRBD1 or TRBD2 (5 bases each). The V end was cut by 3 bases, the J end by 8 bases, with 15 bases between. Germline assignment: CDR1 SGHRS and CDR2 YFSETQ. CDR3 size: 14 residues. CDR3 in DNA: TGCGCCAGCAGCTACGGGGCGGTTATAGATGAGCAGTTCTTC. Amino acids: CASSYGAVIDEQFF.

The chain combines TRBV7-2 with TRBJ2-3, with D unclear. Germline V gene lookup returns CDR1 SGHTA and CDR2 FQGNSA. The CDR3 is made up of 16 amino acids. V shed 4 bases and J shed 4 bases, with 18 bases lying between them. In DNA form, the CDR3 reads TGTGCCAGCAGCTCCGCCGTGGCGAGAGCCCCAGATACGCAGTATTTT. It yields the protein CASSSAVARAPDTQYF.

The table lists this clonotype with a few counts. The chain joins TRBV6-5 to TRBJ2-5, with D unresolved. The V end lost 6 bases, the J end lost 11 bases, and 19 bases lay between the germline ends. This CDR3 has 13 amino acids. Germline CDR1 is MNHEY and CDR2 is SVGAGI. The CDR3 spells CASSPRKYNEQYF. As DNA, the CDR3 is TGTGCCAGCAGCCCACGGAAGTACAATGAGCAGTACTTC.

V gene TRBV20-1 combines with J gene TRBJ2-1, with 11 bases that match TRBD2. Germline CDR1 and CDR2: DFQATT and SNEGSKA (reference sequence). This CDR3 is 17 amino acids long. The CDR3 protein is CNAGTSGHPISYNEQFF. In nucleotides, the CDR3 is TGCAATGCGGGGACTAGCGGACATCCTATCTCCTACAATGAGCAGTTCTTC.

CDR3 coding DNA: TGTGCCAGCAGCGTAGGGGCGGGCGTGAACACTGAAGCTTTCTTT. It is translated as CASSVGAGVNTEAFF. V gene TRBV9 combines with J gene TRBJ1-1; D gene uncertain. Between the trimmed V and J ends, which lost 0 bases and 0 bases, there was a span of 9 bases. The germline V gene encodes CDR1 SGDLS and CDR2 YYNGEE. This CDR3 has 15 amino acids.

This clonotype appeared a few times. This chain uses TRBV4-1 with TRBJ2-7, with 7 bases aligning to TRBD2. V lost 1 base to trimming and J lost 9 bases; unmatched junction nucleotides: 18. Germline V gene sequence: CDR1 MGHRA, CDR2 YSYEKL. The CDR3 sequence is 17 residues long. CDR3: CASSQGLASGVGDTQYF. For the CDR3, the DNA is TGCGCCAGCAGCCAAGGACTCGCCAGCGGGGTTGGGGATACGCAGTACTTC.

This rearrangement joins TRBV27 to TRBJ2-7, with 13 bases fitting TRBD2. V dropped 5 bases and J dropped 5; count of bases not matched to a gene: 9. The CDR3 has 16 amino acids. Germline CDR1 reads MNHEY; CDR2 reads SMNVEV (reference sequence). As DNA, the CDR3 is TGTGCCAGCAGTCCCCCCGGACTAGCGGGAGTCCACGAGCAGTACTTC. Protein sequence: CASSPPGLAGVHEQYF.

This clonotype was seen a handful of times. The chain has TRBV11-2 and TRBJ2-3; D might be TRBD1 or TRBD2, each matching 5 bases. V shed 0 bases and J shed 5 bases, with 6 bases lying between them. Germline values: CDR1 SGHAT, CDR2 FQNNGV. This CDR3 spans 13 amino acids. The CDR3 spells CASSLDGGDTQYF. CDR3 bases: TGTGCCAGCAGCTTAGATGGGGGAGATACGCAGTATTTT. Using reference TRBV11-2 and TRBJ2-3 for the parts outside the CDR3, the full variable domain is EAGVAQSPRYKIIEKRQSVAFWCNPISGHATLYWYQQILGQGPKLLIQFQNNGVVDDSQLPKDRFSAERLKGVDSTLKIQPAKLEDSAVYLCASSLDGGDTQYFGPGTRLTVL.

This clonotype showed up many times. The chain joins TRBV20-1 to TRBJ2-1; D is possibly TRBD1 or TRBD2 (5 bases each). V lost 0 bases, J lost 5 bases, and 14 bases lay in between. The CDR3 runs to 15 residues. Germline V gene data show CDR1 as DFQATT and CDR2 as SNEGSKA (reference sequence). The CDR3 DNA reads as TGCAGTGCTAGAGATGTGAGGGGACGGGACAATGAGCAGTTCTTC. It specifies CSARDVRGRDNEQFF.

This chain uses TRBV28 with TRBJ2-7; D remains unclear. In germline, CDR1 is MDHEN, CDR2 SYDVKM. There are 15 residues in the CDR3. Trimming shortened V by 3 bases and J by 2 bases, and 14 bases separated the two germline ends. The CDR3 coding sequence is TGTGCCAGCAGTTTCAGGCAGTCAATTACCTACGAGCAGTACTTC. Its protein product is CASSFRQSITYEQYF.

Points on this clonotype: An end of the junction does not agree with germline; a read error may underlie this. The rearrangement links TRBV3-1 to TRBJ2-7; no reliable D call. The length of the CDR3 is 17 residues. The germline V gene has CDR1 LGHDT and CDR2 YNNKEL (reference sequence). The CDR3 coding sequence is TGTGCCGGCAGCCCACGCCTCTTGGGAAACCCGAAGTACGAGCAGTACTTC. As protein: CAGSPRLLGNPKYEQYF.

The J gene is TRBJ2-7, the V gene TRBV9; perhaps TRBD2 as D (5 bases). Germline CDR1 SGDLS, CDR2 YYNGEE. The ends were cut back, 0 bases at V and 7 bases at J, with 11 bases in the middle. This CDR3 spans 13 amino acids. CDR3 bases: TGTGCCAGCAGCGTAGGACTAACAAATGAGCAGTACTTC. Its translation: CASSVGLTNEQYF.

V gene TRBV28 combines with J gene TRBJ2-3; weak D call: TRBD1 (6 bases). Trimming took off 9 bases at V and 0 bases at J, with 16 bases between the two ends. Germline lookup yields CDR1 MDHEN and CDR2 SYDVKM. The CDR3 runs 15 residues. The CDR3 region has the DNA TGTGCCAGTACCAGTGACAGGTCTAGCACAGATACGCAGTATTTT. It yields the protein CASTSDRSSTDTQYF.

This clonotype was counted a few times. V gene TRBV12-3 or TRBV12-4 combines with J gene TRBJ1-2, with D tentatively TRBD1 (5 bases). The V and J ends lost 5 bases and 4 bases respectively, with 20 bases between them. The length of the CDR3 is 16 residues. The CDR3 protein is CASSRWGPLGGYGYTF. CDR3 DNA sequence: TGTGCCAGCAGTCGATGGGGACCCCTTGGTGGCTATGGCTACACCTTC.

This chain uses TRBV9 with TRBJ2-1; 11 bases align to TRBD2. Trimming took 5 bases from V and 7 from J; bases not matched to a gene: 8. The germline V gene encodes CDR1 SGDLS and CDR2 YYNGEE. This CDR3 spans 15 amino acids. The CDR3: CASSSSGGWANEQFF. The CDR3 nucleotides are TGTGCCAGCAGTTCTAGCGGGGGGTGGGCGAATGAGCAGTTCTTC.

V gene TRBV5-5 combines with J gene TRBJ2-7; possibly TRBD1 for D (5 bases). The V end lost 5 bases, the J end lost 3 bases, and 18 bases lay between the germline ends. The CDR3 sequence is 15 residues long. The germline V gene has CDR1 SGHKS and CDR2 YYEKEE (reference sequence). The CDR3 is CASSRDSQSFYEQYF. The CDR3, as DNA: TGTGCCAGCAGTCGCGACAGTCAGTCCTTCTACGAGCAGTACTTC.

The chain couples TRBV3-1 to TRBJ2-4; 11 nucleotides align to TRBD2. With the DNA end fitting TRBJ2-7 better, the J assignment may be wrong. Looked up from germline, CDR1 is LGHDT and CDR2 is YNNKEL (reference sequence). The CDR3 runs 18 residues. The DNA for the CDR3 is TGTGCCAGCAGCCAAGAAATTGTAGCGGGAGGGCCTCTATACGAGCAGTACTTC. Translating it yields CASSQEIVAGGPLYEQYF.

The chain couples TRBV24-1 to TRBJ1-1; D possibly corresponds to TRBD1 (5 bases). V lost 3 bases to trimming and J lost 6 bases, with 16 bases between them. The CDR3 runs to 15 residues. Germline CDR1 is KGHDR and CDR2 is SFDVKD. The CDR3 region has the DNA TGTGCCACCAGTGATCCTCGAGCCGGGACTCCTGAAGCTTTCTTT. It is translated as CATSDPRAGTPEAFF.

This clonotype was seen a handful of times. This CDR3 is CSARSIPGAGDTQYF. DNA for the CDR3: TGCAGTGCTAGGTCGATCCCAGGGGCGGGAGATACGCAGTATTTT. The V gene is TRBV20-1, the J gene TRBJ2-3, with D possibly being TRBD1 (6 bases). This CDR3 has 15 residues. CDR1 DFQATT and CDR2 SNEGSKA come from the germline V gene (reference sequence). The V and J ends lost 3 bases and 5 bases respectively, with 18 bases between them.

The sample holds a few counts of this clonotype. The chain uses TRBV3-1 and TRBJ2-7, with D possibly matching TRBD2 (5 bases). The germline V and J ends were trimmed by 1 base and 6 bases, with 16 bases remaining between them. This CDR3 is 15 amino acids long. Germline CDR1 reads LGHDT; CDR2 reads YNNKEL (reference sequence). The CDR3 spells CASSQVRAGASEQYF. For the CDR3, the DNA is TGTGCCAGCAGCCAAGTGAGGGCGGGTGCCTCCGAGCAGTACTTC.